The 20 T cell receptor beta chains below come from one sample, sequenced in a study of T cell clones after liver transplantation. Assay: immunoSEQ multiplex PCR; the TCRdb copy retains only in-frame clones and omits some. The sample lists approximately 70,000 clones, 84% occurring once. The sequenced sample was CD4+ T cells from blood, obtained around 50 months after liver transplant. The receptors come from a human patient who received a liver transplant. A share of the T cells may be of graft donor origin.

The chain joins TRBV4-3 to TRBJ2-5; D gene uncertain. Trimming took 0 bases from V and 4 from J, leaving 12 bases between them. The CDR3 totals 15 residues. Germline values: CDR1 LGHNA, CDR2 YSLEER. In DNA, the CDR3 is TGCGCCAGCAGCCAAGATCTGGGCAGTTCAGAGACCCAGTACTTC. Protein sequence: CASSQDLGSSETQYF.

V gene TRBV20-1 combines with J gene TRBJ2-3; D is uncertain. CDR3 size: 11 residues. Germline assignment: CDR1 DFQATT and CDR2 SNEGSKA (reference sequence). The V gene lost 1 base and the J gene lost 6 bases, with 5 bases spanning the gap. The CDR3 loop is CSARVHDTQYF. CDR3 bases: TGCAGTGCTAGAGTGCACGATACGCAGTATTTT.

The CDR3, as DNA: TGCGCCAGCAGCCAGGGACTAGCGGTGTCAGATACGCAGTATTTT. Translated: CASSQGLAVSDTQYF. The genes are TRBV5-1 and TRBJ2-3, with 11 bases fitting TRBD2. CDR1 is SGHRS and CDR2 is YFSETQ in the germline V gene. This CDR3 has 15 amino acids. Unmatched junction bases numbered 5, after V lost 4 bases and J lost 4 bases. The variable domain in full, completed from reference TRBV5-1 and TRBJ2-3, reads KAGVTQTPRYLIKTRGQQVTLSCSPISGHRSVSWYQQTPGQGLQFLFEYFSETQRNKGNFPGRFSGRQFSNSRSEMNVSTLELGDSALYLCASSQGLAVSDTQYFGPGTRLTVL.

This clone was picked up a small number of times. The sample carries other DNA sequences with the same CDR3. The V and J genes are TRBV5-6 and TRBJ1-2; D might be TRBD1 (6 bases). CDR3 length: 14 residues. Germline CDR1 is SGHDT and CDR2 is YYEEEE. V lost 4 bases and J 8 bases, leaving 18 bases between the germline ends. The CDR3 DNA sequence: TGTGCCAGCAGCCCTCGGGACACCGGTTTGGGCTACACCTTC. It translates to CASSPRDTGLGYTF.

The rearrangement links TRBV6-1 to TRBJ2-6; D gene ambiguous. CDR1 and CDR2 from the germline V gene are MNHNS and SASEGT. The CDR3 contains 15 residues. V was shortened by 2 bases and J by 0 bases, with 5 bases between the two germline ends. The CDR3, as DNA: TGTGCCAGCAGTGAACTCCTCTCTGGGGCCAACGTCCTGACTTTC. Translating gives CASSELLSGANVLTF.

The V gene is TRBV7-2, the J gene TRBJ1-2; D call uncertain. Germline V gives CDR1 SGHTA, CDR2 FQGNSA. The CDR3 loop spans 12 amino acids. V dropped 1 base and J dropped 8 bases, with 8 bases sitting between them. CDR3 bases: TGTGCCAGCAGCTTAGGAGACTGGGGCTACACCTTC. It yields the protein CASSLGDWGYTF.

CDR3 region: CASSLGGGQGSLYTF. The CDR3 nucleotides are TGCGCCAGCAGCTTGGGGGGGGGACAGGGTAGTCTCTACACCTTC. The chain recombines TRBV5-1 with TRBJ1-2; TRBD1 matches 9 bases. This CDR3 region has 15 residues. The germline V gene encodes CDR1 SGHRS and CDR2 YFSETQ. V dropped 0 bases and J dropped 10; count of bases not matched to a gene: 10.

This clone has only one observation. This chain uses TRBV5-4 with TRBJ2-1, with D hard to call. Trimming shortened V by 4 bases and J by 7 bases, and 15 bases separated the two germline ends. The CDR3 loop spans 14 amino acids. Germline lookup yields CDR1 SGHNT and CDR2 YYREEE (reference sequence). For the CDR3, the DNA is TGTGCCAGCAGCCCCCACTACCCCGGGAATGAGCAGTTCTTC. Residues: CASSPHYPGNEQFF.

V usage is TRBV6-5 and J usage is TRBJ1-2, with TRBD1 as a possible D gene (5 bases). The CDR3 is 11 amino acids. Per germline, CDR1 MNHEY and CDR2 SVGAGI. Trimming took 6 bases from V and 7 from J, leaving 9 bases between them. CDR3 bases: TGTGCCAGCAGGGGGACGGGTGGCTACACCTTC. The encoded protein is CASRGTGGYTF.

A few counts support this clone. This chain links TRBV7-9 with TRBJ2-7; D uncertain. Trimming cost V 1 base and J 3 bases, with 7 bases left between them. Looked up from germline, CDR1 is SEHNR and CDR2 is FQNEAQ (reference sequence). CDR3 length: 13 amino acids. In DNA, the CDR3 is TGTGCCAGCAGCTTAGTCTCCAGCTACGAGCAGTACTTC. Amino acids: CASSLVSSYEQYF.

The rearrangement uses TRBV7-3 and TRBJ2-6; the match to TRBD1 covers 9 bases. The CDR3 is 17 amino acids. Trimming cost V 6 bases and J 2 bases; bases outside gene matches: 8. From germline, CDR1 is SGHTA and CDR2 FQGTGA. The CDR3 DNA follows: TGTGCCAGCAGGGCGGGACAGGGTTTAGCTGGGGCCAACGTCCTGACTTTC. Its translation: CASRAGQGLAGANVLTF. Full variable domain (remainder filled in from reference TRBV7-3 and TRBJ2-6): GAGVSQTPSNKVTEKGKYVELRCDPISGHTALYWYRQSLGQGPEFLIYFQGTGAADDSGLPNDRFFAVRPEGSVSTLKIQRTERGDSAVYLCASRAGQGLAGANVLTFGAGSRLTVL.

This chain joins TRBV7-8 and TRBJ2-2; TRBD1 matches at 11 bases. V was clipped by 5 bases and J by 4 bases; unmatched bases: 6. CDR3 size: 16 residues. CDR1 and CDR2 (germline): SGHVS, FQNEAQ. In DNA form, the CDR3 reads TGTGCCAGCAGCCCCGCGGGACAGGGGGTCACCGGGGAGCTGTTTTTT. Its protein product is CASSPAGQGVTGELFF. The full variable domain, in which reference TRBV7-8 and TRBJ2-2 provide the parts outside the CDR3, is GAGVSQSPRYKVAKRGQDVALRCDPISGHVSLFWYQQALGQGPEFLTYFQNEAQLDKSGLPSDRFFAERPEGSVSTLKIQRTQQEDSAVYLCASSPAGQGVTGELFFGEGSRLTVL.

This clone has only one observation. As DNA, the CDR3 is TGTGCCAGCAGTCCGGGATCCACGCTAAACTATGGCTACACCTTC. This encodes CASSPGSTLNYGYTF. The chain recombines TRBV6-4 with TRBJ1-2; no clear D. CDR3 length: 15 residues. Germline V gene data show CDR1 as MRHNA and CDR2 as SNTAGT. Trimming took off 5 bases at V and 2 bases at J, with 15 bases between the two ends.

This rearrangement joins TRBV6-5 to TRBJ1-5; D is uncertain. The CDR3 sequence is 12 residues long. CDR1 and CDR2 from the germline V gene are MNHEY and SVGAGI. V lost 6 bases, J lost 6 bases, and 9 bases lay in between. The CDR3 DNA sequence: TGTGCCAGCAGGGGTTCCGGTCAGCCCCAGCATTTT. It translates to CASRGSGQPQHF.

A few counts support this clone. The CDR3 loop is CASSLQRGSGELFF. CDR3 DNA: TGTGCCAGCAGCTTACAGAGGGGGTCCGGGGAGCTGTTTTTT. The J gene is TRBJ2-2, the V gene TRBV7-3, with TRBD1 as a possible D gene (6 bases). V gave up 2 bases and J gave up 6 bases, with 10 bases separating them. The CDR3 spans 14 residues. CDR1 and CDR2 (germline): SGHTA, FQGTGA.

The chain uses TRBV4-1 and TRBJ2-3; D not resolved. The CDR3 is 13 amino acids. Germline loops: CDR1 MGHRA, CDR2 YSYEKL. V dropped 6 bases and J dropped 2 bases, with 9 bases sitting between them. The CDR3 protein is CASSPPFTDTQYF. The CDR3 DNA reads TGCGCCAGCAGTCCTCCGTTCACAGATACGCAGTATTTT.

The J gene is TRBJ2-7, the V gene TRBV18; 9 nucleotides agree with TRBD2. V was pared by 3 bases and J by 6 bases, with 6 bases of the junction left unmatched. The germline CDR1 and CDR2 sequences are KGHSH and LQKENI. The CDR3 extends over 14 amino acids. CDR3 sequence: CASSPGTSRREQYF. The CDR3 DNA follows: TGTGCCAGCTCACCCGGGACTAGCCGACGCGAGCAGTACTTC.

This clone has just one count. This chain connects TRBV5-1 to TRBJ2-7; TRBD1 or TRBD2 may be the D gene (5 bases each). The CDR3 loop spans 15 amino acids. Germline lookup yields CDR1 SGHRS and CDR2 YFSETQ. Trimming shortened V by 0 bases and J by 1 base, and 11 bases separated the two germline ends. The CDR3 DNA follows: TGCGCCAGCAGCTTGGCGCCAGGGAGATCCTACGAGCAGTACTTC. This gives the protein CASSLAPGRSYEQYF.

J is TRBJ1-1 and V is TRBV2; D gene ambiguous. Germline CDR1 is SNHLY and CDR2 is FYNNEI. The CDR3 loop spans 12 amino acids. The germline V and J ends were trimmed by 2 bases and 6 bases, with 7 bases remaining between them. CDR3 sequence reads: CASSEYIAEAFF. CDR3 DNA: TGTGCCAGCAGTGAATATATCGCTGAAGCTTTCTTT. The full variable domain, completed using reference TRBV2 and TRBJ1-1, is EPEVTQTPSHQVTQMGQEVILRCVPISNHLYFYWYRQILGQKVEFLVSFYNNEISEKSEIFDDQFSVERPDGSNFTLKIRSTKLEDSAMYFCASSEYIAEAFFGQGTRLTVV.

The rearrangement joins TRBV11-3 to TRBJ2-3; D is unresolved. CDR3 size: 14 residues. Germline values: CDR1 SGHNT, CDR2 YENEEA. V lost 2 bases, J lost 0 bases, and 6 bases lay in between. The CDR3 coding sequence is TGTGCCAGCAGCTTATCAGCTAGCACAGATACGCAGTATTTT. Translating it yields CASSLSASTDTQYF.